This T cell receptor beta chain came from a study of control samples from healthy donors and cancer patients (dated by TCRdb to 2018 to 2021). About this clone itself: It lacks a known antigen. No base qualities exist here, and no much larger clone lies one base off it.

The CDR3, from cysteine to phenylalanine, totals 16 residues. Solely the CDR3 DNA is kept, with 48 bases framed from the first base. Libraries were prepared through the immunoSEQ multiplex PCR assay. The clones in this table, taken by TCRdb from immuneACCESS, are in-frame only. Not every clone is retained; where verified, under half of the shortfall comes from an unresolved V gene, and the cause of the rest is unknown. Here the sample has roughly 140,000 clones; about nine tenths occur a single time. Together, the top ten hold over 4.5% of the sample. This receptor chain uses TRBV21-1 and TRBJ2-7; the table's D call of TRBD2 was not tested on the DNA. TRBV21-1 is a documented pseudogene. The receptor was derived from a young man in good health. Sequencing used blood. The bases read TGTGCCAGCAGACCGCGCAATTTCTCCGGGTGCTACGAGCAGTACTTC. Its product reads: CASRPRNFSGCYEQYF.